The rows below give T cell receptor beta chains drawn from one sample of a study of T cells after yellow fever vaccination. One entry per CDR3 protein results from TCRdb running MiXCR on the 5' RACE reads. Here the sample spans approximately 340,000 distinct CDR3 sequences, over 8% being singletons. The source was PBMCs, collected on the day of the first yellow fever vaccination. These receptors originate from a man younger than 30 who received the YFV17D yellow fever vaccine. The CDR3 runs from the conserved cysteine through the conserved F or W. The D gene is left open where the match is weak. The listing skips clone size in some rows; elsewhere it reads once, few, many or a size class.

clone_size,j_call,d_call,v_call,cdr3_aa,cdr3_nt
NA,TRBJ2-5,TRBD2,TRBV11-2,CASGGGNRETQYF,TGTGCCAGCGGCGGGGGGAACCGGGAGACCCAGTACTTC
few,TRBJ1-6,NA,TRBV7-2,CASSFPRVGPGNSPLHF,TGTGCCAGCAGCTTTCCCCGGGTGGGACCGGGAAATTCACCCCTCCACTTT
few,TRBJ1-2,NA,TRBV20-1,CSALRGGYTF,TGCAGTGCTTTAAGGGGTGGCTACACCTTC
NA,TRBJ2-7,NA,TRBV30,CAWSGLSYEQYF,TGTGCCTGGAGTGGACTGTCCTACGAGCAGTACTTC
NA,TRBJ1-2,NA,TRBV7-2,CASRGFGPPNYGYTF,TGTGCCAGTCGGGGTTTCGGTCCCCCAAACTATGGCTACACCTTC
NA,TRBJ2-7,NA,TRBV12-3/TRBV12-4,CASTKPDSPYEQYF,TGTGCCAGCACCAAACCAGACAGCCCCTACGAGCAGTACTTC
few,TRBJ1-1,TRBD1,TRBV7-2,CASRKNRGSGTEAFF,TGTGCCAGCAGAAAAAACAGGGGCTCCGGCACTGAAGCTTTCTTT
NA,TRBJ1-3,NA,TRBV12-3/TRBV12-4,CASSFDWDGIMRPAIYF,TGTGCCAGCAGTTTTGACTGGGACGGGATTATGCGGCCCGCCATATATTTT
many,TRBJ1-3,NA,TRBV12-3/TRBV12-4,CASGGFSSGNTIYF,TGTGCCAGCGGAGGGTTTTCCTCTGGAAACACCATATATTTT
few,TRBJ2-1,TRBD1,TRBV12-3/TRBV12-4,CASSHLGRGLNEQFF,TGTGCCAGCAGTCATTTGGGCAGGGGGCTCAATGAGCAGTTCTTC
many,TRBJ2-5,TRBD2,TRBV7-8,CASSRRTSGETQYF,TGTGCCAGCAGCCGACGGACTAGCGGAGAGACCCAGTACTTC
NA,TRBJ2-2,TRBD1,TRBV7-6,CASSLRGQGSGELFF,TGTGCCAGCAGCTTAAGAGGACAGGGTTCCGGGGAGCTGTTTTTT
few,TRBJ2-1,TRBD2,TRBV11-1,CASSLVFFAAWTSGNEQFF,TGTGCCAGCAGCTTAGTGTTCTTCGCCGCCTGGACTAGCGGGAATGAGCAGTTCTTC
NA,TRBJ1-1,TRBD1,TRBV6-1,CASIVFSGGTEAFF,TGTGCCAGCATTGTATTTTCAGGGGGAACTGAAGCTTTCTTT
NA,TRBJ2-6,NA,TRBV6-2/TRBV6-3,CASKPVAPGANVLTF,TGTGCCAGCAAGCCCGTGGCACCTGGGGCCAACGTCCTGACTTTC
many,TRBJ1-2,TRBD1,TRBV4-1,CASSRQGVSYGYTF,TGCGCCAGCAGCCGACAGGGGGTGAGCTATGGCTACACCTTC
NA,TRBJ1-5,TRBD1,TRBV5-5,CASSPRGHCNQPQHF,TGTGCCAGCAGCCCCAGGGGGCACTGCAATCAGCCCCAGCATTTT
NA,TRBJ2-7,NA,TRBV7-9,CASSLAPKSYEQYF,TGTGCCAGCAGCTTAGCCCCCAAATCATACGAGCAGTACTTC
many,TRBJ1-1,NA,TRBV5-1,CASTVGLNTEAFF,TGCGCCAGCACAGTGGGTTTGAACACTGAAGCTTTCTTT
few,TRBJ2-1,NA,TRBV7-9,CASSPPRGIGSNEQFF,TGTGCCAGCAGCCCCCCGAGGGGGATAGGGTCCAATGAGCAGTTCTTC
NA,TRBJ2-1,NA,TRBV19,CASSTGQMMDRDNEQFF,TGTGCCAGTAGTACAGGCCAGATGATGGACCGGGACAATGAGCAGTTCTTC
few,TRBJ1-1,NA,TRBV11-2,CASSFSQGGTEAFF,TGTGCCAGCAGCTTTAGTCAGGGTGGCACTGAAGCTTTCTTT
NA,TRBJ2-1,TRBD2,TRBV4-1,CASSPRSGVAGSYNEQFF,TGCGCCAGCAGCCCCAGGAGCGGGGTGGCGGGGTCCTACAATGAGCAGTTCTTC
NA,TRBJ1-6,TRBD1,TRBV6-5,CASSYIGQGGSPLHF,TGTGCCAGCAGTTATATAGGACAGGGAGGTTCACCCCTCCACTTT
few,TRBJ2-1,TRBD2,TRBV20-1,CSARDLSGASYNEQFF,TGCAGTGCTAGAGATCTGAGCGGGGCATCCTACAATGAGCAGTTCTTC
NA,TRBJ1-5,NA,TRBV20-1,CSARANNQPQHF,TGCAGTGCTAGAGCCAACAATCAGCCCCAGCATTTT
few,TRBJ1-3,NA,TRBV4-1,CASSVLGATIYF,TGCGCCAGCAGCGTCCTTGGTGCCACCATATATTTT
few,TRBJ2-1,TRBD2,TRBV4-2,CASSQTSGGAGYNEQFF,TGTGCCAGCAGCCAGACTAGCGGGGGGGCGGGTTACAATGAGCAGTTCTTC
NA,TRBJ2-5,NA,TRBV4-1,CASSQDTSGAPRTQYF,TGCGCCAGCAGCCAAGACACTTCGGGGGCCCCTCGGACCCAGTACTTC
NA,TRBJ2-3,NA,TRBV7-3,CASRSNGGGADTQYF,TGTGCCAGCAGGTCAAACGGGGGAGGAGCAGATACGCAGTATTTT